One and the same sample provided the 14 T cell receptor beta chains below, sequenced in a study of PD-L1 blockade in urothelial cancer. The table came from immunoSEQ multiplex PCR; TCRdb's copy has only in-frame clones and leaves some out. The sample includes tens of thousands of clones, around 80% of them seen just once. Regarding time point: peripheral blood 6 weeks after treatment start. The sequencing here drew on PBMCs, taken around atezolizumab (anti-PD-L1) treatment. Receptor source: a man aged 65 to 79 with urothelial cancer.

The table lists this clone with a count of one. The rearrangement joins TRBV28 to TRBJ2-2; D ambiguous. Trimming removed 7 bases from V and 1 base from J, with 4 bases in between. The CDR3 contains 12 residues. The germline V gene has CDR1 MDHEN and CDR2 SYDVKM. CDR3 sequence (DNA): TGTGCCAGCACAGGGAACACCGGGGAGCTGTTTTTT. Its translation: CASTGNTGELFF.

The chain recombines TRBV5-8 with TRBJ1-2; no reliable D call. Trimming pared 5 bases from V and 8 bases from J, leaving 16 bases between. Germline V gene sequence: CDR1 SGHTS, CDR2 YDEGEE. CDR3 size: 13 residues. The DNA of the CDR3 is TGTGCCAGCAGTTCCCGCCCGGGGTACGGCTACACCTTC. Translation: CASSSRPGYGYTF.

This clone was seen more than once but under ten times. This chain links TRBV10-1 with TRBJ2-7; D is possibly TRBD1 (5 bases). Trimming shortened V by 3 bases and J by 2 bases, and 8 bases separated the two germline ends. This CDR3 has 13 residues. Germline assignment: CDR1 WNHNN and CDR2 SYGVQD (reference sequence). DNA for the CDR3: TGCGCCAGCAGTGACGGCAGGGCCTACGAGCAGTACTTC. This encodes CASSDGRAYEQYF.

The chain is built from TRBV9 and TRBJ2-1, with 12 bases fitting TRBD1. The germline gives CDR1 SGDLS, CDR2 YYNGEE. The J segment lost 0 bases and the V segment lost 1 base, leaving 14 bases of the junction unmatched. CDR3 length equals 21 residues. The CDR3 region has the DNA TGTGCCAGCAGCGTATGGCCTCCGGGACAGGGGGCGCCTAGCTCCTACAATGAGCAGTTCTTC. Encoded protein: CASSVWPPGQGAPSSYNEQFF. Together with reference TRBV9 and TRBJ2-1, the CDR3 gives the full variable domain: DSGVTQTPKHLITATGQRVTLRCSPRSGDLSVYWYQQSLDQGLQFLIQYYNGEERAKGNILERFSAQQFPDLHSELNLSSLELGDSALYFCASSVWPPGQGAPSSYNEQFFGPGTRLTVL.

The gene calls are TRBV21-1 and TRBJ1-2; the D call in the table, TRBD1, was not verified against the DNA. TRBV21-1 is recorded as a pseudogene. This CDR3 spans 16 amino acids. CDR3 protein: CASSPIDRGKNYGYTF. The CDR3 DNA is TGTGCCAGCAGCCCCATTGACAGGGGCAAAAACTATGGCTACACCTTC.

This clone occurred once. This sample includes further DNA sequences coding for the same CDR3. Written as DNA, the CDR3 is TGTGCCAGCAGCTTAGTAGGGGGAAGGAAACTGTTTTTT. This codes for CASSLVGGRKLFF. The rearrangement joins TRBV11-2 to TRBJ1-4, with D perhaps matching TRBD1 (6 bases). Germline assignment: CDR1 SGHAT and CDR2 FQNNGV. Trimming cost V 1 base and J 11 bases, with 11 bases left between them. The length of the CDR3 is 13 residues.

This clone was seen more than once but under ten times. The chain recombines TRBV30 with TRBJ1-2; 7 nucleotides match TRBD1. The ends lost 5 bases at V and 14 bases at J; junction bases unmatched: 11. CDR1 is GTSNPN, CDR2 SVGIG, per germline (reference sequence). This CDR3 contains 11 residues. CDR3 sequence (DNA): TGTGCCTGGTTCGGAAGGGGGCCCGGAACCTTC. It is translated as CAWFGRGPGTF.

This clone was recorded a few times. CDR3 protein: CASRRGAGANVLTF. The DNA of the CDR3 is TGTGCCAGCCGACGGGGAGCTGGGGCCAACGTCCTGACTTTC. The genes are TRBV7-8 and TRBJ2-6; a possible D gene is TRBD2 (5 bases). The V and J ends lost 8 bases and 2 bases respectively, with 10 bases between them. The germline V gene has CDR1 SGHVS and CDR2 FQNEAQ. The CDR3 runs 14 residues.

The chain employs TRBV28 and TRBJ1-5; 12 nucleotides align to TRBD1. The CDR3 contains 15 residues. Germline V gene lookup returns CDR1 MDHEN and CDR2 SYDVKM. The V gene end was trimmed by 0 bases and the J gene end by 10 bases; junction bases not matched to a gene: 4. CDR3 protein: CASSLWGQGADPQHF. CDR3 coding DNA: TGTGCCAGCAGTTTATGGGGACAGGGGGCGGATCCCCAGCATTTT.

The chain carries TRBV15 and TRBJ2-2; tentatively, D is TRBD1 (6 bases). CDR3 length equals 14 residues. Germline V lookup: CDR1 LNHNV, CDR2 YYDKDF (reference sequence). V lost 1 base to trimming and J lost 6 bases, with 9 bases between them. The CDR3 DNA is TGTGCCACCAGCAGAGGAAGGGGGTCCGGGGAGCTGTTTTTT. Its translation: CATSRGRGSGELFF.

The CDR3: CASSTDRDSPLHF. The CDR3 coding sequence is TGCGCCAGCAGCACGGACAGGGACTCACCCCTCCACTTT. This chain connects TRBV4-1 to TRBJ1-6; 8 bases agree with TRBD1. Germline V gives CDR1 MGHRA, CDR2 YSYEKL. Trimming took 5 bases from V and 10 from J; bases not matched to a gene: 4. The CDR3 has 13 residues.

This CDR3 reads CASSLYPRGGTGEINEQFF. The CDR3 DNA reads as TGTGCCAGCAGCTTATATCCTCGGGGGGGGACTGGAGAAATTAATGAGCAGTTCTTC. The chain joins TRBV11-2 to TRBJ2-1; 8 positions agree with TRBD2. V trimming: 2 bases; J trimming: 7 bases; junction bases outside the gene matches: 19. This CDR3 comprises 19 residues. Germline V lookup: CDR1 SGHAT, CDR2 FQNNGV.

The CDR3 DNA reads TGTGCCACCAGCAGAGTCATGGATACGCAGTATTTT. It codes for CATSRVMDTQYF. V and J are TRBV15 and TRBJ2-3; D not resolved. V dropped 1 base and J dropped 6 bases, with 5 bases sitting between them. There are 12 residues in the CDR3. Germline CDR1 reads LNHNV; CDR2 reads YYDKDF (reference sequence).

This clone was observed a few times. The V call is TRBV7-9, the J call TRBJ2-5; 9 bases agree with TRBD2. With 5 bases clipped from V and 5 bases from J, the junction kept 9 bases outside the gene matches. The CDR3 consists of 15 residues. The germline gives CDR1 SEHNR, CDR2 FQNEAQ (reference sequence). Here the CDR3 reads CASSSRREGRETQYF. For the CDR3, the DNA is TGTGCCAGCAGCAGCCGGCGGGAGGGCCGCGAGACCCAGTACTTC.